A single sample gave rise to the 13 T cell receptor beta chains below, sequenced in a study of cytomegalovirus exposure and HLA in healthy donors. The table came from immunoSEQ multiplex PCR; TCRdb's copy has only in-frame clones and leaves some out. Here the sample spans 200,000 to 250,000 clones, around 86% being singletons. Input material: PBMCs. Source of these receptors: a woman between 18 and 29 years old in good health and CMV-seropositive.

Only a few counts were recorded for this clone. CDR3 region: CAVPGQSSYEQYF. The CDR3 DNA follows: TGTGCCGTACCGGGACAGAGCTCCTACGAGCAGTACTTC. This rearrangement joins TRBV2 to TRBJ2-7, with 7 bases identical to TRBD1. J lost 0 bases, V lost 11 bases, and 7 bases had no gene match. Germline CDR1 reads SNHLY; CDR2 reads FYNNEI. The CDR3 is 13 amino acids.

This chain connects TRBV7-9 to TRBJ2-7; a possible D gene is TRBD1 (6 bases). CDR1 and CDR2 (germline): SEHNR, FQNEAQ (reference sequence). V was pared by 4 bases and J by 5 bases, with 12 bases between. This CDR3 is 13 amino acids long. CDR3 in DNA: TGTGCCAGCAGCTCCTCAGGGGTCCACGAGCAGTACTTC. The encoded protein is CASSSSGVHEQYF.

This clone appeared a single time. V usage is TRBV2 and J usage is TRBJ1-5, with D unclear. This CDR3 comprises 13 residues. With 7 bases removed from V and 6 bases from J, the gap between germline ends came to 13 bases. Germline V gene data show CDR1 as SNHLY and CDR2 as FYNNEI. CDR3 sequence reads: CASKMESLQPQHF. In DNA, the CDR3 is TGTGCCAGCAAAATGGAGTCCCTTCAGCCCCAGCATTTT.

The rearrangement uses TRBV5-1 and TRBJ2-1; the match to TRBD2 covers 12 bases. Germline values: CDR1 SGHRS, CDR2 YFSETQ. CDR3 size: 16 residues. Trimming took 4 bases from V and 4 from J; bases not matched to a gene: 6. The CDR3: CASSPVLAGGYNEQFF. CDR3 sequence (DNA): TGCGCCAGCAGCCCGGTCCTAGCGGGAGGGTACAATGAGCAGTTCTTC.

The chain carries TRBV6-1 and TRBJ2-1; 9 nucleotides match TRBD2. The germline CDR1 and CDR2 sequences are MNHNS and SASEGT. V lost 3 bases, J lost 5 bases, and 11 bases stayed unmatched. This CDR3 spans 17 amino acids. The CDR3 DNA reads TGTGCCAGCAGTGATAGGGCGGGAGGGCTTTTAGACAATGAGCAGTTCTTC. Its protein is CASSDRAGGLLDNEQFF.

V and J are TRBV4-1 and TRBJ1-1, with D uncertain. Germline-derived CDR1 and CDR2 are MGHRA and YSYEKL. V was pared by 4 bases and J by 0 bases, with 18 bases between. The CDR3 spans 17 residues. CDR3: CASSPYFPIDMNTEAFF. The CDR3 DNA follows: TGCGCCAGCAGCCCATACTTCCCGATAGACATGAACACTGAAGCTTTCTTT.

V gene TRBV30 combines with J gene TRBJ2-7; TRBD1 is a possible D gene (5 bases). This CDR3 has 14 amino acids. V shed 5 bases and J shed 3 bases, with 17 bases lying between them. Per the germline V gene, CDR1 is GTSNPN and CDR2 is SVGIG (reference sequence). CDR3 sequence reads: CAWGHRGPLYEQYF. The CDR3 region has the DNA TGTGCCTGGGGCCATAGGGGTCCCCTCTACGAGCAGTACTTC.

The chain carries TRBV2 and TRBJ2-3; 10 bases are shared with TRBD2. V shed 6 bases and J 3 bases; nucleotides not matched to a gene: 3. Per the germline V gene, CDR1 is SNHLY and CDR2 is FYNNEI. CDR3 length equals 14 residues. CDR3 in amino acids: CASRPGLATDTQYF. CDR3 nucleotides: TGTGCCAGCAGGCCGGGACTAGCGACAGATACGCAGTATTTT.

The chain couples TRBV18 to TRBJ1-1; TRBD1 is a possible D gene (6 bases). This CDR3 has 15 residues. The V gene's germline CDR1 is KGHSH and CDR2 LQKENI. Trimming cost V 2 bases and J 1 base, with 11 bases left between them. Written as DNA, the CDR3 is TGTGCCAGCTCACCAGGACAGATCCAGAACACTGAAGCTTTCTTT. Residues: CASSPGQIQNTEAFF.

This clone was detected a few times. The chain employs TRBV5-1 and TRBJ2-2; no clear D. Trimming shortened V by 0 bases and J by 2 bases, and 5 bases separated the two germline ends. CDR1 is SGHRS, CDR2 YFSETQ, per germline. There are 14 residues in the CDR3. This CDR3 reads CASSLVENTGELFF. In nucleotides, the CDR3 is TGCGCCAGCAGCTTGGTAGAAAACACCGGGGAGCTGTTTTTT.

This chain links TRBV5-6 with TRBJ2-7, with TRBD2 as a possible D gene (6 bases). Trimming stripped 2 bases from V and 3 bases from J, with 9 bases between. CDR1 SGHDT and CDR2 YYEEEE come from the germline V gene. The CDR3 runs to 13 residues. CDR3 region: CASSLRGLYEQYF. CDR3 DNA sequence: TGTGCCAGCAGCTTACGGGGACTCTACGAGCAGTACTTC.

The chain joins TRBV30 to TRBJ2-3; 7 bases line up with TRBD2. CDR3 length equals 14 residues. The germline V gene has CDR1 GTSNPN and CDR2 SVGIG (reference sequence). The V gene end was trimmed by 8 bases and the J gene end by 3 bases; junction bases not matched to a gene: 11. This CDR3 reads CARTLGLGTDTQYF. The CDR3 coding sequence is TGTGCCCGTACCCTTGGACTAGGAACAGATACGCAGTATTTT.

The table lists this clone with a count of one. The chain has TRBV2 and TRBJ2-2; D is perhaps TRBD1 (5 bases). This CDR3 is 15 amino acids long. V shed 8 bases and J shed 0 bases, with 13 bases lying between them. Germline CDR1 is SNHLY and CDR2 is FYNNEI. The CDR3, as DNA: TGTGCCAGCCGCTCCCGGACAACGAACACCGGGGAGCTGTTTTTT. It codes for CASRSRTTNTGELFF.